This T cell receptor beta chain was captured by sequencing in a study of vaccination and CD4 T cells after COVID-19. For the study at large: With 8 or 9 mild cases and one severe, convalescent patients were SARS-CoV-2 positive by nasal swab PCR. Notes on the study in general: This study had few convalescent patients and no early post-infection samples.

About this clonotype: What it binds is unknown.

Treatment described: roughly 11-day PBMC culture with coronavirus spike peptide pools or control peptides (ViraFEST assay). Cultures used around 2.2 million PBMCs per well, around 11 IU/ml IL-2 and approximately 9 ug/ml peptides. CDR1 and CDR2 (germline): SGHTA, FQGNSA. V gave up 5 bases and J gave up 1 base, with 17 bases separating them. The CDR3 has 16 amino acids. Oncomine TCR Beta short-read sequencing was applied to DNA from cultured CD4+ T cells. TCRdb re-called the PCR reads with MiXCR, one entry per CDR3 protein. Of 20,000 to 25,000 distinct CDR3 sequences detected, 60% to 75% appear once; the ten largest clones hold 3.7%.

The sequencing input was CD4+ T cells from blood, cultured in vitro. The TCR originated in a human donor who had recovered from COVID-19. This chain joins TRBV7-2 and TRBJ2-5; D remains ambiguous. CDR3 sequence (DNA): TGTGCCAGCAGCCTAGGATCGGGTAGCCGCCAAGAGACCCAGTACTTC. Translated: CASSLGSGSRQETQYF.